The clone carrying this T cell receptor (beta chain) was counted only a few times. Germline loops: CDR1 MGHDK, CDR2 SYGVNS. The V and J ends lost 4 bases and 3 bases respectively, with 13 bases between them. There are 14 residues in the CDR3. This record comes from a study of blood T cell repertoires in COVID-19. Study overall: Sources were T cells, B-cell-depleted T cells, or PBMCs; the material itself was cDNA or gDNA.

Under the authors' procedure: The authors estimated nucleated cell counts from reference gene primer amplification. Using immunoSEQ multiplex PCR, the repertoire was profiled, and TCRdb retains in-frame clones only, with some absent. The V and J calls and the clone size are those of that table, but D and trimming were determined from the DNA. Of around 190,000 clones in the sample, roughly 90% are singletons; the top ten hold about a sixth. The Seattle patients joined while their infection was active and were tracked longitudinally afterward. The V gene is TRBV25-1, the J gene TRBJ2-7; D is perhaps TRBD2 (6 bases). Sequenced input: peripheral blood. The receptor was derived from a man aged 50 to 59 with COVID-19, enrolled during active disease. The CDR3 bases are TGTGCCAGCAGTGTAGCAGGCGGGAACTACGAGCAGTACTTC. Its protein is CASSVAGGNYEQYF.